This record concerns one T cell receptor (beta chain) sequence. The data were obtained in a study of blood T cell repertoires in COVID-19. Study-wide background: COVID-19 samples collected from the United States, Italy and Spain covered acute and convalescent phases. In each case, the material was cDNA or gDNA derived from T cells, B-cell-depleted T cells, or PBMCs.

The CDR3 spans 15 residues. Germline V gene data show CDR1 as SGHVS and CDR2 as FNYEAQ. Unmatched junction bases numbered 5, after V lost 5 bases and J lost 0 bases. Original processing methods: The authors estimated nucleated cell counts from reference gene primer amplification. Some clones are missing from TCRdb's copy, which holds only in-frame ones; the method was immunoSEQ multiplex PCR. V and J calls and clone size follow that table, whereas D and trimming were derived from the DNA. This table has over 90,000 clones, just over 85% appearing once. The sequence was collected from a human donor in a cohort sampled during active COVID-19. Source material: peripheral blood. The chain combines TRBV7-6 with TRBJ2-3; 7 positions match TRBD1. Here the CDR3 reads CASSPRQGSTDTQYF. The CDR3 coding sequence is TGTGCCAGCAGCCCGAGACAGGGTAGCACAGATACGCAGTATTTT.